The next 26 T cell receptor beta chains were all read from a single sample in a study of CD8+ T cells in alopecia areata. RNA extraction was followed by reverse transcription into cDNA, which acted as the sequencing template. Here immunoSEQ multiplex PCR was the method, and the copy in TCRdb shows in-frame clones only, minus some. The top ten clones hold over 2.5% of a sample with more than 200,000 clones, less than 45% of them seen once. Treatment reported: oral pan-JAK inhibitor, 5-10 mg twice daily. The sequencing used CD4+ T cells sorted from blood, collected at roughly week 36, from a patient treated with tofacitinib. Receptor source: a human donor with alopecia areata.

This clone was seen only a few times. The V gene is TRBV29-1, the J gene TRBJ2-7, with TRBD1 identical over 10 bases. Germline trimming cut 7 bases from V and 0 bases from J; bases unmatched to any gene: 6. Germline V gives CDR1 SQVTM, CDR2 ANQGSEA. This CDR3 is 14 amino acids long. The CDR3 is CSALGQGDSYEQYF. The DNA for the CDR3 is TGCAGCGCCCTAGGACAGGGGGACTCCTACGAGCAGTACTTC.

Turning to this clone: Other DNA sequences from this sample encode an identical CDR3 as well. The rearrangement links TRBV27 to TRBJ1-2; D remains unclear. There are 15 residues in the CDR3. CDR1 is MNHEY and CDR2 is SMNVEV in the germline V gene (reference sequence). V lost 0 bases to trimming and J lost 4 bases, with 12 bases between them. CDR3: CASSLSPRMSYGYTF. For the CDR3, the DNA is TGTGCCAGCAGTTTATCGCCAAGGATGAGCTATGGCTACACCTTC.

The chain combines TRBV4-1 with TRBJ1-2, with D unresolved. Germline CDR1 reads MGHRA; CDR2 reads YSYEKL. Trimming stripped 1 base from V and 4 bases from J, with 10 bases between. This CDR3 is built from 14 residues. CDR3 DNA sequence: TGCGCCAGCAGCCAAGTTTCAGGTTCCTATGGCTACACCTTC. This gives the protein CASSQVSGSYGYTF.

This clone was counted between two and nine times. The chain recombines TRBV28 with TRBJ2-7; TRBD2 is a possible D gene (5 bases). The CDR3 is made up of 12 amino acids. CDR1 is MDHEN, CDR2 SYDVKM, per germline. V lost 6 bases to trimming and J lost 9 bases, with 15 bases between them. The DNA of the CDR3 is TGTGCCAGCAGCTCCACACAGCGGTCGCAGTACTTC. This codes for CASSSTQRSQYF.

This clone was detected only once. The V call is TRBV27, the J call TRBJ2-5; 11 bases are a match to TRBD2. CDR3 size: 15 residues. V lost 11 bases, J lost 5 bases, and 13 bases stayed unmatched. Germline V gene data show CDR1 as MNHEY and CDR2 as SMNVEV (reference sequence). CDR3 bases: TGTGCCGCTCGCCGAACTAGCGGGAGTAGCGAGACCCAGTACTTC. As protein: CAARRTSGSSETQYF.

This clone has more than one count but fewer than ten. The chain employs TRBV7-9 and TRBJ2-4; D is uncertain. The CDR3 loop spans 13 amino acids. Germline values: CDR1 SEHNR, CDR2 FQNEAQ (reference sequence). The V gene lost 1 base and the J gene lost 7 bases, with 8 bases spanning the gap. Here the CDR3 reads CASSLGTENIQYF. CDR3 sequence (DNA): TGTGCCAGCAGCTTAGGTACAGAGAACATTCAGTACTTC.

This clone has at least ten counts. This chain joins TRBV18 and TRBJ2-5; no reliable D call. The V gene lost 3 bases and the J gene lost 7 bases, with 9 bases spanning the gap. Germline loops: CDR1 KGHSH, CDR2 LQKENI. The CDR3 runs to 12 residues. The CDR3: CASSPNAGTQYF. The CDR3, as DNA: TGTGCCAGCTCACCTAACGCAGGGACCCAGTACTTC.

This clone was picked up a small number of times. The chain links TRBV7-6 to TRBJ2-1; TRBD2 matches at 15 bases. The germline CDR1 and CDR2 sequences are SGHVS and FNYEAQ. The V and J ends lost 5 bases and 8 bases, in that order; junction bases with no gene match: 7. This CDR3 has 16 residues. The DNA for the CDR3 is TGTGCCAGCAGCACCTGGACTAGCGGGAGGGCCGATGAGCAGTTCTTC. Protein product: CASSTWTSGRADEQFF. The full variable domain, in which reference TRBV7-6 and TRBJ2-1 provide the parts outside the CDR3, is GAGVSQSPRYKVTKRGQDVALRCDPISGHVSLYWYRQALGQGPEFLTYFNYEAQQDKSGLPNDRFSAERPEGSISTLTIQRTEQRDSAMYRCASSTWTSGRADEQFFGPGTRLTVL.

This clone has just a few counts. CDR3 protein: CASAPSREGVAFF. The CDR3, as DNA: TGTGCCAGCGCACCCTCTCGCGAAGGAGTGGCGTTCTTC. The chain is built from TRBV7-3 and TRBJ2-1; no clear D gene. CDR1 SGHTA and CDR2 FQGTGA come from the germline V gene. V was clipped by 8 bases and J by 15 bases, with 23 bases between them. The CDR3 length is 13 residues.

The V call is TRBV20-1, the J call TRBJ2-5; TRBD2 might be the D (7 bases). Germline CDR1 is DFQATT and CDR2 is SNEGSKA (reference sequence). The CDR3 has 11 amino acids. CDR3 sequence reads: CLAEGGETQYF. Here the CDR3 DNA reads TGCCTTGCCGAGGGGGGGGAGACCCAGTACTTC.

This clone has only a few counts. The rearrangement joins TRBV28 to TRBJ2-3, with 8 bases matching TRBD2. Trimming cost V 3 bases and J 4 bases; bases outside gene matches: 6. In germline, CDR1 is MDHEN, CDR2 SYDVKM. The CDR3 loop spans 15 amino acids. The CDR3 reads CASSFTGGPADTQYF. DNA of the CDR3: TGTGCCAGCAGTTTCACGGGAGGGCCTGCAGATACGCAGTATTTT.

The chain has TRBV6-6 and TRBJ2-5, with D possibly being TRBD1 (6 bases). CDR1 and CDR2 from the germline V gene are MNHNY and SVGAGI (reference sequence). This CDR3 is built from 14 residues. V lost 2 bases and J 4 bases, leaving 11 bases between the germline ends. The DNA for the CDR3 is TGTGCCAGCAGTTACGTCACAGGGCTAGAGACCCAGTACTTC. Its protein product is CASSYVTGLETQYF.

The V call is TRBV4-2, the J call TRBJ2-4, with TRBD1 matching 8 bases. Germline loops: CDR1 LGHNA, CDR2 YNFKEQ. The CDR3 is made up of 15 amino acids. With 4 bases clipped from V and 7 bases from J, the junction kept 9 bases outside the gene matches. The CDR3 loop reads CASSPDRQGRNIQYF. The CDR3 DNA sequence: TGTGCCAGCAGCCCAGACCGACAGGGGCGCAACATTCAGTACTTC.

The CDR3 sequence is CASSYTTGEAFF. The CDR3 DNA sequence: TGTGCCAGCAGTTACACGACTGGTGAAGCTTTCTTT. The chain joins TRBV6-5 to TRBJ1-1; D gene unclear. V shed 2 bases and J shed 7 bases, with 8 bases lying between them. The CDR3 is made up of 12 amino acids. Germline values: CDR1 MNHEY, CDR2 SVGAGI.

V and J are TRBV25-1 and TRBJ2-7, with 7 positions matching TRBD1. CDR3 length: 13 residues. Germline CDR1 reads MGHDK; CDR2 reads SYGVNS. Trimming took 6 bases from V and 3 from J; bases not matched to a gene: 5. The CDR3 DNA reads TGTGCCAGCAGGGGGGACAGTGGCTACGAGCAGTACTTC. It encodes CASRGDSGYEQYF.

This chain joins TRBV2 and TRBJ1-2; the D is unclear. From germline, CDR1 is SNHLY and CDR2 FYNNEI. Trimming took off 0 bases at V and 8 bases at J, with 13 bases between the two ends. This CDR3 is built from 14 residues. The CDR3 nucleotides read TGTGCCAGCAGTGAAGCGAAGGTTGTGGAAGGCTACACCTTC. Encoded protein: CASSEAKVVEGYTF.

The genes are TRBV5-1 and TRBJ2-3; 7 positions match TRBD1. Per the germline V gene, CDR1 is SGHRS and CDR2 is YFSETQ. The CDR3 extends over 15 amino acids. Trimming at V came to 0 bases and at J to 5 bases, leaving 6 bases not matched to a gene. The CDR3 loop is CASSLEDRTIDTQYF. CDR3 in DNA: TGCGCCAGCAGCTTGGAGGACAGGACCATAGATACGCAGTATTTT.

The V gene is TRBV5-1, the J gene TRBJ2-7, with 8 positions matching TRBD1. Per germline, CDR1 SGHRS and CDR2 YFSETQ. The CDR3 loop spans 15 amino acids. With 4 bases clipped from V and 0 bases from J, the junction kept 6 bases outside the gene matches. The CDR3 DNA reads as TGCGCCAGCAGCCCCTGGACAGGGAGCTCCTACGAGCAGTACTTC. Protein: CASSPWTGSSYEQYF.

The CDR3 DNA follows: TGTGCCTGGAGCGCGAAGGGACTAGCGGTCTACAATGAGCAGTTCTTC. Encoded protein: CAWSAKGLAVYNEQFF. V and J are TRBV30 and TRBJ2-1, with 11 bases identical to TRBD2. Germline assignment: CDR1 GTSNPN and CDR2 SVGIG (reference sequence). The length of the CDR3 is 16 residues. The J segment lost 3 bases and the V segment lost 3 bases, leaving 7 bases of the junction unmatched.

The chain couples TRBV9 to TRBJ2-1; 8 nucleotides agree with TRBD2. CDR1 and CDR2 from the germline V gene are SGDLS and YYNGEE. V gave up 3 bases and J gave up 8 bases; unmatched junction bases: 4. This CDR3 contains 13 residues. The CDR3 sequence is CASSGTSRDEQFF. As DNA, the CDR3 is TGTGCCAGCAGCGGGACTAGCAGGGATGAGCAGTTCTTC.

The CDR3 sequence: CAWSLNSGGRDTQYF. The CDR3 DNA sequence: TGTGCCTGGAGTTTAAATAGCGGGGGGAGAGATACGCAGTATTTT. The chain links TRBV30 to TRBJ2-3; 10 bases map to TRBD2. The ends lost 2 bases at V and 5 bases at J; junction bases unmatched: 7. CDR1 and CDR2 from the germline V gene are GTSNPN and SVGIG (reference sequence). CDR3 size: 15 residues.

In this sample, this clone turned up a few times. CDR3 coding DNA: TGTGCCAGCAGTTATCTCGGGACAACTAACTATGGCTACACCTTC. Its protein product is CASSYLGTTNYGYTF. This chain links TRBV5-5 with TRBJ1-2; TRBD1 is a possible D gene (6 bases). The ends were cut back, 5 bases at V and 0 bases at J, with 14 bases in the middle. The CDR3 runs to 15 residues. The germline CDR1 and CDR2 sequences are SGHKS and YYEKEE (reference sequence).

The chain recombines TRBV28 with TRBJ1-5; 10 bases match TRBD1. Germline V gives CDR1 MDHEN, CDR2 SYDVKM. This CDR3 has 16 amino acids. Trimming cost V 5 bases and J 7 bases; bases outside gene matches: 11. This CDR3 reads CASSQGGQGVRQPQHF. The CDR3 DNA sequence: TGTGCCAGCAGTCAGGGAGGACAGGGGGTTCGGCAGCCCCAGCATTTT.

This chain's CDR3 is CASSVEETQYF. CDR3 coding DNA: TGTGCCAGCAGCGTTGAGGAGACCCAGTACTTC. The V call is TRBV7-2, the J call TRBJ2-5, with D unresolved. This CDR3 contains 11 residues. Germline values: CDR1 SGHTA, CDR2 FQGNSA. V was trimmed by 5 bases and J by 5 bases, leaving 6 bases between them.

The chain is built from TRBV30 and TRBJ2-7; possible D gene TRBD1, 6 bases. Trimming shortened V by 4 bases and J by 8 bases, and 15 bases separated the two germline ends. The germline gives CDR1 GTSNPN, CDR2 SVGIG (reference sequence). This CDR3 has 12 residues. This CDR3 reads CAWILTTGKQYF. The CDR3 region has the DNA TGTGCCTGGATCTTGACCACAGGGAAGCAGTACTTC.

The V gene is TRBV5-1, the J gene TRBJ2-4; the D gene is possibly TRBD1 (6 bases). V shed 1 base and J shed 0 bases, with 17 bases lying between them. Germline V CDR1 and CDR2: SGHRS, YFSETQ. This CDR3 has 18 residues. The CDR3 nucleotides are TGCGCCAGCAGCTTGCCTGCGGACAGCCAACTAGCCAAAAACATTCAGTACTTC. Its translation is CASSLPADSQLAKNIQYF.